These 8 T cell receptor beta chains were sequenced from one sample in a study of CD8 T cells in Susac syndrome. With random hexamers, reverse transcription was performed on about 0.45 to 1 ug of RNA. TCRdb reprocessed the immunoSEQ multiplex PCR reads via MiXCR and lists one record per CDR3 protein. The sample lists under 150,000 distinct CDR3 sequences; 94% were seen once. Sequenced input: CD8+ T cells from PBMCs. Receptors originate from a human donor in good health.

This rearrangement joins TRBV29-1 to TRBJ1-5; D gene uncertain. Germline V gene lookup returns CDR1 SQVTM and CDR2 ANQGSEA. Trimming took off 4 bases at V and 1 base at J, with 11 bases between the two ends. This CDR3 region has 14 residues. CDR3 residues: CSVALGLSNQPQHF. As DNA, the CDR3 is TGCAGCGTTGCTCTGGGGTTAAGCAATCAGCCCCAGCATTTT.

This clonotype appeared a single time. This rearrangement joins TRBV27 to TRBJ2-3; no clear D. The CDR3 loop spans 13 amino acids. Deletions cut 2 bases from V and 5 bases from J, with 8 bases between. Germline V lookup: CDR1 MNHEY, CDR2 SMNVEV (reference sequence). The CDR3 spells CASSLDGRDTQYF. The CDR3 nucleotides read TGTGCCAGCAGTTTAGATGGCCGAGATACGCAGTATTTT.

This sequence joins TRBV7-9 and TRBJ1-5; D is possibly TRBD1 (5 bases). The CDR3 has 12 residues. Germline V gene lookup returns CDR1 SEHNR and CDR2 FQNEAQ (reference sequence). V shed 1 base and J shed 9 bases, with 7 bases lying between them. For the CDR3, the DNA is TGTGCCAGCAGCTTAGAGGGGATGCCCCAGCATTTT. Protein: CASSLEGMPQHF.

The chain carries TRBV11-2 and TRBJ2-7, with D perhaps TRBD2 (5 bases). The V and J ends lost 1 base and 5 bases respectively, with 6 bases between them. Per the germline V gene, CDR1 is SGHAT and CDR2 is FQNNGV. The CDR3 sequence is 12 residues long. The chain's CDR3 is CASSLGENEQYF. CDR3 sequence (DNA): TGTGCCAGCAGCTTAGGGGAGAACGAGCAGTACTTC.

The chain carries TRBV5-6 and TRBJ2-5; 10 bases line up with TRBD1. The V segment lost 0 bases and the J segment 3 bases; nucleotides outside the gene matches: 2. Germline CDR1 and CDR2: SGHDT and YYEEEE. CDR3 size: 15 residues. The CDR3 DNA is TGTGCCAGCAGCTTGGCCGGGACAGGGGAAGAGACCCAGTACTTC. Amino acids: CASSLAGTGEETQYF.

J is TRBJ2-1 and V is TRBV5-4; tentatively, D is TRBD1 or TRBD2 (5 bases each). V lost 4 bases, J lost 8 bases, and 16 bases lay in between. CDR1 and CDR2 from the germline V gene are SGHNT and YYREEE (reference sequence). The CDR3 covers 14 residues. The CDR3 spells CASSRDPTTDEQFF. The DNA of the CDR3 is TGTGCCAGCAGCCGGGACCCGACGACAGATGAGCAGTTCTTC.

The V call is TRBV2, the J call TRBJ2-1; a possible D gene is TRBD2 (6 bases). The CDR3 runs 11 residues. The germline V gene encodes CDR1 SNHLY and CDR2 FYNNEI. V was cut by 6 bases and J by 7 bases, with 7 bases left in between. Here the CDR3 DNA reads TGTGCCAGCAGGGGACTTAATGAGCAGTTCTTC. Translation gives CASRGLNEQFF.

CDR3 coding DNA: TGCAGTGCTAGAGATCACCTAGCGGGAGTCCCCTACGAGCAGTACTTC. As protein: CSARDHLAGVPYEQYF. This rearrangement joins TRBV20-1 to TRBJ2-7, with TRBD2 matching over 10 bases. Unmatched junction bases numbered 7, after V lost 0 bases and J lost 2 bases. The CDR3 consists of 16 residues. Germline-derived CDR1 and CDR2 are DFQATT and SNEGSKA (reference sequence).